The 7 T cell receptor beta chains below come from one sample, sequenced in a study of vaccination and CD4 T cells after COVID-19. At the Johns Hopkins FTIC core, DNA taken from cultured CD4+ T cells was sequenced by way of the Oncomine TCR Beta short-read assay. TCRdb re-called the PCR reads with MiXCR, one entry per CDR3 protein. The repertoire holds some 10,000 distinct CDR3 sequences, with around 60% as singletons. The antigens for these receptors are not known. Documented treatment: 10-day PBMC culture with coronavirus spike peptide pools or control peptides (ViraFEST assay). The sample in question was cultured CD4+ T cells from blood, obtained after SARS-CoV-2 vaccination. The receptor set was obtained from a human donor with COVID-19.

This clonotype was counted between two and nine times. The chain recombines TRBV6-5 with TRBJ1-1; no firm D call. Germline CDR1 MNHEY, CDR2 SVGAGI. The CDR3 runs to 12 residues. Trimming shortened V by 0 bases and J by 4 bases, and 3 bases separated the two germline ends. The CDR3 coding sequence is TGTGCCAGCAGTTACTCGAGCACTGAAGCTTTCTTT. This codes for CASSYSSTEAFF.

Only a few counts were recorded for this clonotype. The chain couples TRBV29-1 to TRBJ1-5; no definite D call. Germline loops: CDR1 SQVTM, CDR2 ANQGSEA. V lost 6 bases and J lost 0, with 9 bases in between. The CDR3 has 13 residues. The CDR3 loop is CSVGEYSNQPQHF. CDR3 in DNA: TGCAGCGTCGGGGAATATAGCAATCAGCCCCAGCATTTT. The whole variable domain, filled in from reference TRBV29-1 and TRBJ1-5, reads SAVISQKPSRDICQRGTSLTIQCQVDSQVTMMFWYRQQPGQSLTLIATANQGSEATYESGFVIDKFPISRPNLTFSTLTVSNMSPEDSSIYLCSVGEYSNQPQHFGDGTRLSIL.

This clonotype was seen a handful of times. The CDR3 region is CASPGRNTGELFF. The CDR3 DNA follows: TGTGCCAGCCCCGGGCGGAACACCGGGGAGCTGTTTTTT. This rearrangement joins TRBV5-4 to TRBJ2-2; D unresolved. Trimming cost V 7 bases and J 1 base, with 8 bases left between them. Germline values: CDR1 SGHNT, CDR2 YYREEE (reference sequence). The CDR3 is 13 residues long.

V is TRBV10-1 and J is TRBJ2-2; no clear D. The V and J ends lost 2 bases and 2 bases respectively, with 0 bases between them. Germline values: CDR1 WNHNN, CDR2 SYGVQD (reference sequence). The CDR3 loop spans 12 amino acids. The CDR3 DNA is TGCGCCAGCAGTGAGAACACCGGGGAGCTGTTTTTT. As protein: CASSENTGELFF.

This clonotype has only a few counts. The V and J genes are TRBV6-1 and TRBJ1-6; the D is unclear. The V end was cut by 11 bases, the J end by 8 bases, with 13 bases between. This CDR3 is 12 amino acids long. Per germline, CDR1 MNHNS and CDR2 SASEGT. The chain's CDR3 is CAAEMGDSPLHF. The CDR3 region has the DNA TGTGCCGCCGAAATGGGCGATTCACCCCTCCACTTT.

The chain links TRBV7-2 to TRBJ1-1; D ambiguous. V was pared by 5 bases and J by 3 bases, with 16 bases between. The CDR3 sequence is 15 residues long. In germline, CDR1 is SGHTA, CDR2 FQGNSA. CDR3 bases: TGTGCCAGCAGCCGTCGAGGCCCCGGGGACACTGAAGCTTTCTTT. Translating it yields CASSRRGPGDTEAFF.

The chain is built from TRBV7-9 and TRBJ2-5; D not certain. The germline V gene encodes CDR1 SEHNR and CDR2 FQNEAQ (reference sequence). The length of the CDR3 is 11 residues. V dropped 7 bases and J dropped 5 bases, with 8 bases sitting between them. CDR3 in amino acids: CASTAVETQYF. The CDR3 nucleotides read TGTGCCAGCACCGCTGTGGAGACCCAGTACTTC.